The rows below give T cell receptor beta chains drawn from one sample of a study of blood T cell repertoires in COVID-19. Using immunoSEQ multiplex PCR, the repertoire was profiled, and TCRdb retains in-frame clones only, with some absent. The table records 130,000 or so clones, approximately 80% of them present only once. Sequencing used peripheral blood. These TCRs come from a woman at least 80 years old with acute or convalescent COVID-19. The CDR3 runs from the conserved cysteine through the conserved F or W. A D gene is named only where the DNA matches it firmly. A clone size is listed for some rows: how often the clone was seen (once, few, many), or a class if it is expanded.

v_call,d_call,j_call,clone_size,cdr3_nt,cdr3_aa
TRBV10-1,.,TRBJ2-7,once,TGCGCCAGCAGGACGGGCAGGGGCTACGAGCAGTACTTC,CASRTGRGYEQYF
TRBV7-9,.,TRBJ2-4,.,TGTGCCAGCAGCAACACCGGACAGGCCAAAAACATTCAGTACTTC,CASSNTGQAKNIQYF
TRBV5-5,.,TRBJ1-2,few,TGTGCCAGCAGCTTACGGAGGGGTGGCTACACCTTC,CASSLRRGGYTF
TRBV5-1,.,TRBJ1-5,.,TGCGCCAGCAGCCCGGACAGTAGCAATCAGCCCCAGCATTTT,CASSPDSSNQPQHF
TRBV4-2,.,TRBJ1-4,.,TGTGCCAGCAGCCAAGAACTGGTAAATGAAAAACTGTTTTTT,CASSQELVNEKLFF
TRBV15,TRBD2,TRBJ2-7,.,TGTGCCACCAGGGCTCGCGGGGAGGGTCTGTACTTC,CATRARGEGLYF
TRBV5-1,.,TRBJ1-1,.,TGCGCCAGCAGCTTGTTAAGAACAAGGAGGGATGTACGCGCTGAAGCTTTCTTT,CASSLLRTRRDVRAEAFF
TRBV12-3/TRBV12-4,.,TRBJ1-2,.,TGTGCCAGCAGTTACAGGGTGGTTGGCTACACCTTC,CASSYRVVGYTF
TRBV6-5,.,TRBJ2-3,.,TGTGCGGCGGGCCCTGTTGGGATTGCGCAGTATTTT,CAAGPVGIAQYF
TRBV4-1,TRBD1,TRBJ1-2,.,TGCGCCAGCAGTCTAAGGCGACAGGGGGCGGATGGCTACACCTTC,CASSLRRQGADGYTF
TRBV19,.,TRBJ1-1,.,TGTGCCAGTAGTATGGGGGGTCGAACCGAAGCTTTCTTT,CASSMGGRTEAFF
TRBV28,.,TRBJ1-4,few,TGTGCCAGCCATGAGTCCCGTAATGAAAAACTGTTTTTT,CASHESRNEKLFF
TRBV12-5,.,TRBJ2-3,.,TGTGCTAGTGGTTTGCCCACCGAACAAACAGATACGCAGTATTTT,CASGLPTEQTDTQYF
TRBV2,TRBD1,TRBJ1-2,.,TGTGCCAGCAGTGAAGAGGGGGCGCCGGGTGGCTACACCTTC,CASSEEGAPGGYTF
TRBV10-3,TRBD1,TRBJ1-1,.,TGTGCCATCAGTGAGAGACAGGGCCAAGCGGTTTTCTTT,CAISERQGQAVFF
TRBV10-3,.,TRBJ2-7,.,TGTGCCATCAGTGATCAGGGCGGCTCCTACGAGCAGTACTTC,CAISDQGGSYEQYF
TRBV5-4,.,TRBJ1-4,.,TGTGCCAGCAGCCGGGAGGGTAAATTTGAAAAACTGTTTTTT,CASSREGKFEKLFF
TRBV5-1,TRBD2,TRBJ2-3,.,TGCGCCAGCTCACCCGCGGGGGGGACCACAGATACGCAGTATTTT,CASSPAGGTTDTQYF
TRBV6-5,.,TRBJ2-7,few,TGTGCCAGCAACTTGGGGGCCGAGCAGTACTTC,CASNLGAEQYF
TRBV6-5,.,TRBJ1-2,once,TGTGCCAGCAGTTACGCCCAGGGTCACGGCTACACCTTC,CASSYAQGHGYTF
TRBV7-2,.,TRBJ2-7,.,TGTGCCAGCAGCCTTGGGCCTTGGGGCGGCTACGAGCAGTACTTC,CASSLGPWGGYEQYF
TRBV11-2,.,TRBJ1-2,.,TGTGCCAGCAGCTTAGGGAGTGGTTATGGCTATACCTTC,CASSLGSGYGYTF
TRBV12-3/TRBV12-4,.,TRBJ1-2,.,TGTGCCAGCAGTTTCGACAGGCGGCGAGGCTACACCTTC,CASSFDRRRGYTF
TRBV5-1,.,TRBJ2-3,once,TGCGCCAGCAGTGGAGGACCGAGCACAGATACGCAGTATTTT,CASSGGPSTDTQYF
TRBV7-3,.,TRBJ1-1,.,TGTGCCAGCAGCTTACTCGGGAGGACTGAAGCTTTCTTT,CASSLLGRTEAFF
TRBV2,.,TRBJ2-7,.,TGTGCCAGCAGCCCAGTCCGCGGGGAGCAGTACTTC,CASSPVRGEQYF
TRBV5-1,TRBD1,TRBJ2-2,.,TGCGCCAGCAGTTATTACGGGACAGACACCGGGGAGCTGTTTTTT,CASSYYGTDTGELFF
TRBV5-5,.,TRBJ1-2,.,TGTGCCAGCAGCCTTACAGGTCTTGGTGGCTACACCTTC,CASSLTGLGGYTF
TRBV5-6,TRBD2,TRBJ2-1,.,TGTGCCAGCAGCTTGTTCCGAGCGGGGCCCAAAATTAGCGGTGAGCAGTTCTTC,CASSLFRAGPKISGEQFF
TRBV7-2,TRBD1,TRBJ1-2,.,TGTGCCAGCAGCTACGACAGGGGTATCCATGGCTACACCTTC,CASSYDRGIHGYTF
TRBV28,.,TRBJ1-5,few,TGTGCCAGCAGTTTGCACACCCCGGGGCAGCCCCAGCATTTT,CASSLHTPGQPQHF
TRBV3-1/TRBV3-2,TRBD1,TRBJ1-2,.,TGTGCCAGCAGCCCACGGAGGGACAGGGCTCCCTACACCTTC,CASSPRRDRAPYTF
TRBV7-2,TRBD2,TRBJ2-5,.,TGTGCCAGCAGCTTAGCGTCTTTGGGGCGGGGGGAGGAGACCCAGTACTTC,CASSLASLGRGEETQYF
TRBV7-9,TRBD2,TRBJ2-7,few,TGTGCCAGCAGCCCCCGGACTAGCGGGGGCTACGAGCAGTACTTC,CASSPRTSGGYEQYF
TRBV18,.,TRBJ2-1,.,TGTGCCAGCTCACCACAGGTCAGGGAGGATGAGCAGTTCTTC,CASSPQVREDEQFF
TRBV19,TRBD1,TRBJ1-1,once,TGTGCCATCCACCGCGACCGGGACAGGGGTGTCGGCACTGAAGCTTTCTTT,CAIHRDRDRGVGTEAFF
TRBV3-1/TRBV3-2,TRBD1,TRBJ1-5,.,TGTGCCAGCAGTGAGGGACAGGCGACAGGGCAGCCCCAGCATTTT,CASSEGQATGQPQHF
TRBV7-3,.,TRBJ2-5,.,TGTGCCAGCAGCTTGGAAATGGCAGGGGGGTTGGAGACCCAGTACTTC,CASSLEMAGGLETQYF
TRBV4-1,TRBD2,TRBJ2-5,.,TGCGCCAGCAGCCCCCAAATTAGCGGGGGGGCGGGGGAGACCCAGTACTTC,CASSPQISGGAGETQYF
TRBV24-1,TRBD1,TRBJ2-2,.,TGTGCCACCGGAGAGGGGGCAGCGAACACCGGGGAGCTGTTTTTT,CATGEGAANTGELFF
TRBV9,TRBD1,TRBJ1-3,.,TGTGCCAGCAGCGTACAGGGGGACTCTGGAAACACCATATATTTT,CASSVQGDSGNTIYF
TRBV9,TRBD1,TRBJ2-3,.,TGTGCCAGCAGCGGGAGGACAGGGGATGACACAGATACGCAGTATTTT,CASSGRTGDDTDTQYF
TRBV19,TRBD1,TRBJ1-1,.,TGTGCCAGCCAGGGGGCTCCCTGGGTCACTGAAGCTTTCTTT,CASQGAPWVTEAFF
TRBV5-5,.,TRBJ2-1,.,TGTGCCAGCAGCCAGACTCCCCAGGGGTGGCAGTTCTTC,CASSQTPQGWQFF
TRBV12-5,TRBD1,TRBJ2-5,.,TGTGCTAGTGGGACCGGGACAGCGCCCCAAGAGACCCAGTACTTC,CASGTGTAPQETQYF
TRBV7-3,.,TRBJ1-3,few,TGTGCCAGCAGCTCCAACTCTGGAAACACCATATATTTT,CASSSNSGNTIYF
TRBV14,.,TRBJ1-1,.,TGTGCCAGCAGCCACGCCCGAGGGGGTAGCGCTGAAGCTTTCTTT,CASSHARGGSAEAFF
TRBV9,.,TRBJ1-3,.,TGTGCCAGCAGCGTAGCGGACTTTACTGGAAACACCATATATTTT,CASSVADFTGNTIYF
TRBV7-2,.,TRBJ2-5,.,TGTGCCAGCAGCTTTTTCGGGTCGGCGGAGACCCAGTACTTC,CASSFFGSAETQYF
TRBV29-1,.,TRBJ1-4,.,TGCAGCGTTTATCAACAGGGAAGTGAAAAACTGTTTTTT,CSVYQQGSEKLFF
TRBV3-1/TRBV3-2,.,TRBJ2-5,.,TGTGCCAGCAGCCTTACAACAACAGGAGCTCAAGAGACCCAGTACTTC,CASSLTTTGAQETQYF
TRBV12-3/TRBV12-4,.,TRBJ1-3,.,TGTGCCAGCAGTCGGACACAAGGAAACACCATATATTTT,CASSRTQGNTIYF
TRBV5-4,.,TRBJ1-3,.,TGTGCCAGCAGCTTGTGGGGGGGAGGAAACACCATATATTTT,CASSLWGGGNTIYF
TRBV4-2,.,TRBJ2-2,few,TGTGCCAGCAGCCAACCACGGCGGGGTCGGACCGGGGAGCTGTTTTTT,CASSQPRRGRTGELFF
TRBV7-2,TRBD2,TRBJ2-7,.,TGTGCCAGTTCTAAGGGGGCGGGAGGGGACGAGCAGTACTTC,CASSKGAGGDEQYF
TRBV5-4,TRBD2,TRBJ2-5,.,TGTGCCAGCAGCTTGGAATTAGCGGGGGGTGGGGCCCAGTACTTC,CASSLELAGGGAQYF
TRBV5-1,TRBD2,TRBJ2-1,.,TGCGCCAGCAGCTTACGACTAGCGGGGGACTTCAATGAGCAGTTCTTC,CASSLRLAGDFNEQFF
TRBV7-9,.,TRBJ1-1,few,TGTGCCAGCAGCCCTAGACAGTTGAACACTGAAGCTTTCTTT,CASSPRQLNTEAFF
TRBV9,TRBD1,TRBJ2-5,.,TGTGCCAGCAGCGTAGCACAGGGGGAAGGCAAGACCCAGTACTTC,CASSVAQGEGKTQYF
TRBV2,.,TRBJ1-1,.,TGTGCCAGCAGCCCTCCGGGACGGGGAGGGACTGAAGCTTTCTTT,CASSPPGRGGTEAFF